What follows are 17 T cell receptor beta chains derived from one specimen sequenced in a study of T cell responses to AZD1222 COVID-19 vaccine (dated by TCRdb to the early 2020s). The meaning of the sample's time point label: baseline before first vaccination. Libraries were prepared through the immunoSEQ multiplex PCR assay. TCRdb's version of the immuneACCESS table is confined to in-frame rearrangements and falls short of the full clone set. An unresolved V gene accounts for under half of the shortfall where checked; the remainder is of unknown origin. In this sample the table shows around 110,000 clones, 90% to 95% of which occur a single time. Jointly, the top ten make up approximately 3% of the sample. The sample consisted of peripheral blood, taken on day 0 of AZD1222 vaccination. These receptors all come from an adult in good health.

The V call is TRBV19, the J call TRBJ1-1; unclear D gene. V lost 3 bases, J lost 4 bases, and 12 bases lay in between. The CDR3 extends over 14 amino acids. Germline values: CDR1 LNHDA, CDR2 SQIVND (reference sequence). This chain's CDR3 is CASSIVGVGTEAFF. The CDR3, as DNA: TGTGCCAGTAGTATTGTTGGGGTTGGCACTGAAGCTTTCTTT.

CDR3 in amino acids: CASSGSGTGANTEAFF. CDR3 sequence (DNA): TGTGCCAGCAGCGGATCCGGGACAGGGGCGAACACTGAAGCTTTCTTT. The J gene is TRBJ1-1, the V gene TRBV9, with 10 nucleotides matching TRBD1. V lost 3 bases, J lost 1 base, and 6 bases stayed unmatched. From germline, CDR1 is SGDLS and CDR2 YYNGEE. The CDR3 runs 16 residues.

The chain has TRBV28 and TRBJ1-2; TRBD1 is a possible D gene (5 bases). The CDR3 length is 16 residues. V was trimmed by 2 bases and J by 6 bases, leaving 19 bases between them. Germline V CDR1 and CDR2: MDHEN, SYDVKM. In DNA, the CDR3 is TGTGCCAGCAGTTTACGGGACGGCCGGAAAGGAAATGGCTACACCTTC. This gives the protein CASSLRDGRKGNGYTF.

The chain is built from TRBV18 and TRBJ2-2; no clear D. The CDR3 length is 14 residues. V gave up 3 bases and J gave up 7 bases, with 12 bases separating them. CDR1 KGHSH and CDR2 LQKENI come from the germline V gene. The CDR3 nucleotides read TGTGCCAGCTCACCCCCCGGGTGGAGCGGGGAGCTGTTTTTT. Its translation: CASSPPGWSGELFF.

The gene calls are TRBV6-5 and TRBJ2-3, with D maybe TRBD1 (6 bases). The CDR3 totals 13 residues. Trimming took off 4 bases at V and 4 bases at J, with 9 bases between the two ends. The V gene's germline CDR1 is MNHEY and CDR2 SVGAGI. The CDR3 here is CASSSRQADTQYF. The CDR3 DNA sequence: TGTGCCAGCAGTTCCCGACAGGCAGATACGCAGTATTTT.

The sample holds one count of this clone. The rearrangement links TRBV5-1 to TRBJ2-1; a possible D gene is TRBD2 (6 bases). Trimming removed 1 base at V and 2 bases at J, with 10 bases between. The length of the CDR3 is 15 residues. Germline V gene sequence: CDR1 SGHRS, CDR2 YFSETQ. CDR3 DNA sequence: TGCGCCAGCAGCTTGCCGGGAGCAACCTACAATGAGCAGTTCTTC. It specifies CASSLPGATYNEQFF.

The CDR3 sequence is CASRRSGIEAFF. The CDR3 nucleotides read TGTGCCAGCCGGCGGTCAGGGATTGAAGCTTTCTTT. The genes are TRBV6-5 and TRBJ1-1, with a weak D call TRBD1 (5 bases). The CDR3 length is 12 residues. The V end lost 8 bases, the J end lost 7 bases, and 14 bases lay between the germline ends. Germline V gene lookup returns CDR1 MNHEY and CDR2 SVGAGI.

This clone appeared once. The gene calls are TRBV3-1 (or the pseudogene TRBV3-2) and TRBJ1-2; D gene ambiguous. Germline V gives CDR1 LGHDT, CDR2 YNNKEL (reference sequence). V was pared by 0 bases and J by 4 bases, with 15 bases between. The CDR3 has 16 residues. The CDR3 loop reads CASSQDLRGEAYGYTF. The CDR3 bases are TGTGCCAGCAGCCAAGACCTGCGGGGTGAGGCCTATGGCTACACCTTC.

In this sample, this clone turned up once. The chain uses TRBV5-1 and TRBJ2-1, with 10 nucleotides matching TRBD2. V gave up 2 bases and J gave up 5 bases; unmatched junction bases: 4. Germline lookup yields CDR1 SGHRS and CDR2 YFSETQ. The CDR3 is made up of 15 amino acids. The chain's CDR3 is CASSFRTSGDNEQFF. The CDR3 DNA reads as TGCGCCAGCAGCTTCAGGACTAGCGGAGACAATGAGCAGTTCTTC.

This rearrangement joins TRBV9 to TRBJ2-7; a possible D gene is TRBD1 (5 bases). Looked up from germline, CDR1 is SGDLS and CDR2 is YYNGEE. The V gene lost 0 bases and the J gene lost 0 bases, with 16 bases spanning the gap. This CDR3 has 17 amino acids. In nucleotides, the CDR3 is TGTGCCAGCAGCGTAGTATTTAGAAACAGGAGCTCCTACGAGCAGTACTTC. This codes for CASSVVFRNRSSYEQYF.

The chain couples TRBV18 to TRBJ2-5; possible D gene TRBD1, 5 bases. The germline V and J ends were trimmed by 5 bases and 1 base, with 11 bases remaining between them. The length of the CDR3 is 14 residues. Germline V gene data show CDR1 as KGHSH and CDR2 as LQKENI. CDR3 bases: TGTGCCAGCTCAGGGCAGGGTGGCCAAGAGACCCAGTACTTC. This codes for CASSGQGGQETQYF.

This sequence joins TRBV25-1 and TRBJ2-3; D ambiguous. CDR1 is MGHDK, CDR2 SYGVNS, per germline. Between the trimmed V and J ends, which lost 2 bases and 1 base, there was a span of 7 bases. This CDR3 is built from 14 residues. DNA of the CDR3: TGTGCCAGCAGTGAAGTAACTGGCACAGATACGCAGTATTTT. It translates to CASSEVTGTDTQYF. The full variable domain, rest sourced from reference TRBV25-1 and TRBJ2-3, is EADIYQTPRYLVIGTGKKITLECSQTMGHDKMYWYQQDPGMELHLIHYSYGVNSTEKGDLSSESTVSRIRTEHFPLTLESARPSHTSQYLCASSEVTGTDTQYFGPGTRLTVL.

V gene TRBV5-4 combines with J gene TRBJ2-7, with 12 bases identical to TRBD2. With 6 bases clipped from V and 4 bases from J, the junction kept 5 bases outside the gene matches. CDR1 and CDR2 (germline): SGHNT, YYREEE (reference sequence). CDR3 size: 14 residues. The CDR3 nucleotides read TGTGCCAGCACCCTACTAGCGGGAGGTTACGAGCAGTACTTC. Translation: CASTLLAGGYEQYF. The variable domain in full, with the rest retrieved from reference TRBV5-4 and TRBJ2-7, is ETGVTQSPTHLIKTRGQQVTLRCSSQSGHNTVSWYQQALGQGPQFIFQYYREEENGRGNFPPRFSGLQFPNYSSELNVNALELDDSALYLCASTLLAGGYEQYFGPGTRLTVT.

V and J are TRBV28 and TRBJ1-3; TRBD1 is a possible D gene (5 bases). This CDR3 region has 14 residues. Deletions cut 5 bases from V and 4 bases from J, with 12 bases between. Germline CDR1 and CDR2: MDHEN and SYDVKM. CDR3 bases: TGTGCCAGCAGTCTCAGGGAGGCCGGAAACACCATATATTTT. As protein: CASSLREAGNTIYF.

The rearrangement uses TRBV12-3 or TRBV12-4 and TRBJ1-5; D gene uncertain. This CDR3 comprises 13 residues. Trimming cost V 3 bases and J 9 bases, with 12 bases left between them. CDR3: CASSFYLDSPQHF. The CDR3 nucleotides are TGTGCCAGCAGTTTTTACCTGGATTCGCCCCAGCATTTT.

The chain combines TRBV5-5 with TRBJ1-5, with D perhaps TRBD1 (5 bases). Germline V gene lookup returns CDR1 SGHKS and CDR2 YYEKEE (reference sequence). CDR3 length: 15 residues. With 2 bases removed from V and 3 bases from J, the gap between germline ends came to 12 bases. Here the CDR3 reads CASSFDRDYNQPQHF. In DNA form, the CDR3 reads TGTGCCAGCAGCTTTGATAGGGACTACAATCAGCCCCAGCATTTT.

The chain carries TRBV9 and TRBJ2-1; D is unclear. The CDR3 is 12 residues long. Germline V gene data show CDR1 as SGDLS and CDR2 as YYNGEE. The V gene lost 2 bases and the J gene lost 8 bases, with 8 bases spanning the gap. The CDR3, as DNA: TGTGCCAGCAGCGTGGGCGGTGATGAGCAGTTCTTC. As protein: CASSVGGDEQFF.